The T cell receptor beta chain described here comes from a study of glioma-infiltrating T cells after dendritic cell vaccination. Trimming pared 4 bases from V and 0 bases from J, leaving 8 bases between. CDR3 size: 15 residues. The germline CDR1 and CDR2 sequences are SGHDT and YYEEEE. This sample's time point: after dendritic cell vaccination, including at tumor progression/relapse. Input was 1.5 to 2.5 ug genomic DNA, or all available if less. The table came from immunoSEQ multiplex PCR; TCRdb's copy has only in-frame clones and leaves some out. This table has roughly 100,000 clones, around 83% appearing once.

The starting material was blood, obtained after dendritic cell vaccination. This TCR was recovered from a human donor with glioblastoma. The chain couples TRBV5-6 to TRBJ2-6; D is undetermined. CDR3 coding DNA: TGTGCCAGCAGCCTACGCGGCTCTGGGGCCAACGTCCTGACTTTC. Translated, it gives CASSLRGSGANVLTF.